Described below is a single T cell receptor beta chain sequence and its context. There are 16 residues in the CDR3. Germline V CDR1 and CDR2: SGHNT, YYREEE (reference sequence). Trimming left V 0 bases short and J 0 bases short, with 10 bases between. The source of the sample is a study of technical replicates of blood from several donors. Method: immunoSEQ multiplex PCR; TCRdb's copy keeps in-frame clones and lacks some. Of around 50,000 clones in the sample, about 93% are singletons; the top ten hold about 0.22%. Sequencing input: T cells isolated from PBMCs. The rearrangement uses TRBV5-4 and TRBJ1-3, with unresolved D. This receptor was obtained from a human donor in good health. The CDR3 region has the DNA TGTGCCAGCAGCTTGGGACTAGCGAACTCTGGAAACACCATATATTTT. Its protein product is CASSLGLANSGNTIYF.